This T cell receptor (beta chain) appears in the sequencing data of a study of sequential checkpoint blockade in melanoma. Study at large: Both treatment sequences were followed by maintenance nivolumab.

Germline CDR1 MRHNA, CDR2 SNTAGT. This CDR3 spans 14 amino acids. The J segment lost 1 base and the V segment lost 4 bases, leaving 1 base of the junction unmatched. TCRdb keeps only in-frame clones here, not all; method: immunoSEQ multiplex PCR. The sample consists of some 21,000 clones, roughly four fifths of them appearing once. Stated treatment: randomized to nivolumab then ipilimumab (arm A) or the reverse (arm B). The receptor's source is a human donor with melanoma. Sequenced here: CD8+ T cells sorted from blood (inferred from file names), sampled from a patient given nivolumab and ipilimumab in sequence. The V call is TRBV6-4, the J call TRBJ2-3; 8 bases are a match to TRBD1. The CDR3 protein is CASSATGGTDTQYF. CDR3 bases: TGTGCCAGCAGTGCGACAGGGGGCACAGATACGCAGTATTTT.